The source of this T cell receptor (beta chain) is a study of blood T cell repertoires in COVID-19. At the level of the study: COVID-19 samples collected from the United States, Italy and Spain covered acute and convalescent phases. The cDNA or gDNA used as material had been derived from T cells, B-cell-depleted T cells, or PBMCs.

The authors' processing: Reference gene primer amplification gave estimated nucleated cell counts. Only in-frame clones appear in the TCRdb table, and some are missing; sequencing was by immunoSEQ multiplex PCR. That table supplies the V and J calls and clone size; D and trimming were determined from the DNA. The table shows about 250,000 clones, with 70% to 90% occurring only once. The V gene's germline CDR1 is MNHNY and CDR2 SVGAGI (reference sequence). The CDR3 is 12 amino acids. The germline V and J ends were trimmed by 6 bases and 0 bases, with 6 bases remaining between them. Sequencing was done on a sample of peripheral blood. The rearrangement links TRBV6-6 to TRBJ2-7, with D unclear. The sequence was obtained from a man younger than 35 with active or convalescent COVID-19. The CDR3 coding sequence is TGTGCCAGCAGCCTAGACTCCTACGAGCAGTACTTC. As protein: CASSLDSYEQYF.